The next 27 T cell receptor beta chains were all read from a single sample in a study of T-cell reconstitution after alpha-beta-depleted transplantation in children. The library targeted TCRbeta and was prepared with unique molecular identifiers. TCRdb independently ran MiXCR on the PCR reads; one entry per CDR3 protein. There are 700,000 or so distinct CDR3 sequences in the sample; less than 15% occur only once, and 0.79% lies in the top ten. The sample was PBMCs, taken before TCRalphabeta/CD19-depleted stem cell transplant. The receptors come from a girl aged 2 to 10 with congenital amegakaryocytic thrombocytopenia, due to receive a stem cell transplant.

This clonotype was observed at least ten times. V gene TRBV20-1 combines with J gene TRBJ2-1, with 14 bases matching TRBD2. The CDR3 consists of 14 residues. The V gene's germline CDR1 is DFQATT and CDR2 SNEGSKA (reference sequence). Germline trimming cut 5 bases from V and 7 bases from J; bases unmatched to any gene: 4. The CDR3: CSASGTSGRNEQFF. The CDR3 DNA follows: TGCAGTGCTTCCGGGACTAGCGGGAGAAATGAGCAGTTCTTC.

As for this clonotype: This sequence may be a read error, since a much larger clone differs from it by one base. The V call is TRBV20-1, the J call TRBJ2-2, with D unclear. Germline V lookup: CDR1 DFQATT, CDR2 SNEGSKA (reference sequence). V was pared by 2 bases and J by 6 bases, with 13 bases between. This CDR3 region has 14 residues. In DNA form, the CDR3 reads TGCAGTGCTAGACCTAAAAGGGTCGCCGGGGAGCTGTTTTTT. Translated, it gives CSARPKRVAGELFF.

The chain links TRBV5-5 to TRBJ1-5, with D maybe TRBD1 (6 bases). V was clipped by 4 bases and J by 3 bases, with 11 bases between them. The CDR3 contains 14 residues. In germline, CDR1 is SGHKS, CDR2 YYEKEE (reference sequence). CDR3 DNA: TGTGCCAGCAGCCGGACAGTTAACAATCAGCCCCAGCATTTT. Its translation: CASSRTVNNQPQHF.

This clonotype was counted a few times. The chain couples TRBV2 to TRBJ1-2; no clear D gene. There are 10 residues in the CDR3. The V gene lost 3 bases and the J gene lost 6 bases, with 2 bases spanning the gap. Germline V lookup: CDR1 SNHLY, CDR2 FYNNEI. The CDR3 nucleotides are TGTGCCAGCAGTGATAATGGCTACACCTTC. It translates to CASSDNGYTF.

This clonotype was observed a few times. The chain couples TRBV15 to TRBJ1-1; D gene unclear. Germline CDR1 and CDR2: LNHNV and YYDKDF (reference sequence). Trimming removed 0 bases at V and 1 base at J, with 12 bases between. There are 16 residues in the CDR3. DNA for the CDR3: TGTGCCACCAGCAGAGATCCTTCAGGCCCGAACACTGAAGCTTTCTTT. Translating it yields CATSRDPSGPNTEAFF.

This clonotype was counted between two and nine times. CDR3 DNA: TGCGCCAGCAGCCAGAAGACCCTGGGGAACACTGAAGCTTTCTTT. Its protein is CASSQKTLGNTEAFF. V is TRBV4-1 and J is TRBJ1-1, with D unclear. From germline, CDR1 is MGHRA and CDR2 YSYEKL. V was trimmed by 3 bases and J by 1 base, leaving 12 bases between them. The CDR3 runs to 15 residues.

This clonotype was found a few times. This chain uses TRBV7-9 with TRBJ2-6; D may be TRBD2 (6 bases). CDR3 size: 14 residues. CDR1 and CDR2 from the germline V gene are SEHNR and FQNEAQ (reference sequence). V lost 6 bases to trimming and J lost 4 bases, with 10 bases between them. The CDR3 DNA reads as TGTGCCAGCAGGCGGACTACAGGGGCCAACGTCCTGACTTTC. It encodes CASRRTTGANVLTF.

This clonotype was observed a handful of times. The J gene is TRBJ2-4, the V gene TRBV29-1, with unresolved D. V lost 0 bases, J lost 6 bases, and 9 bases lay in between. The germline gives CDR1 SQVTM, CDR2 ANQGSEA. The CDR3 has 13 amino acids. The chain's CDR3 is CSVEDLRINIQYF. The CDR3 nucleotides read TGCAGCGTTGAAGACCTAAGAATAAACATTCAGTACTTC.

This clonotype has only a few counts. The chain couples TRBV7-2 to TRBJ1-6; D remains ambiguous. This CDR3 spans 15 amino acids. CDR1 and CDR2 from the germline V gene are SGHTA and FQGNSA. Trimming pared 0 bases from V and 4 bases from J, leaving 7 bases between. The CDR3 DNA sequence: TGTGCCAGCAGCTTAGCCAGGTCTTATAATTCACCCCTCCACTTT. Translated: CASSLARSYNSPLHF.

This clonotype turned up a few times. V and J are TRBV12-3 or TRBV12-4 and TRBJ2-7; no reliable D call. Trimming took 6 bases from V and 5 from J, leaving 17 bases between them. The CDR3 spans 14 residues. The CDR3 coding sequence is TGTGCCAGCAGCCCTGACCTGTCCCCTAACGAGCAGTACTTC. Encoded protein: CASSPDLSPNEQYF.

The V and J genes are TRBV7-2 and TRBJ1-4; no reliable D call. Germline V gives CDR1 SGHTA, CDR2 FQGNSA. CDR3 length: 15 residues. Trimming shortened V by 0 bases and J by 4 bases, and 9 bases separated the two germline ends. The CDR3 sequence: CASSLAALLNEKLFF. The CDR3 DNA is TGTGCCAGCAGCTTAGCGGCCTTACTTAATGAAAAACTGTTTTTT.

The chain uses TRBV27 and TRBJ2-7; the D gene is possibly TRBD1 (5 bases). The CDR3 covers 14 residues. Germline loops: CDR1 MNHEY, CDR2 SMNVEV (reference sequence). V lost 2 bases, J lost 5 bases, and 13 bases lay in between. CDR3 nucleotides: TGTGCCAGCAGTTTACTCGCAGGGATGAACGAGCAGTACTTC. Translating it yields CASSLLAGMNEQYF.

This clonotype was observed many times. The chain uses TRBV20-1 and TRBJ2-7; 7 nucleotides line up with TRBD2. The CDR3 covers 14 residues. The germline V gene encodes CDR1 DFQATT and CDR2 SNEGSKA (reference sequence). J gave up 5 bases and V 1 base, and 8 bases lay outside the gene matches. The CDR3 region is CSARVAGLSNEQYF. CDR3 coding DNA: TGCAGTGCTAGAGTGGCGGGACTATCGAACGAGCAGTACTTC.

This clonotype was observed a handful of times. This chain links TRBV5-1 with TRBJ2-1, with TRBD1 matching over 7 bases. The CDR3 consists of 13 residues. Germline CDR1 is SGHRS and CDR2 is YFSETQ. The V and J ends lost 4 bases and 7 bases, in that order; junction bases with no gene match: 5. This CDR3 is CASSDGTVNEQFF. Here the CDR3 DNA reads TGCGCCAGCAGCGATGGGACAGTAAATGAGCAGTTCTTC. Variable domain in full (rest from reference TRBV5-1 and TRBJ2-1): KAGVTQTPRYLIKTRGQQVTLSCSPISGHRSVSWYQQTPGQGLQFLFEYFSETQRNKGNFPGRFSGRQFSNSRSEMNVSTLELGDSALYLCASSDGTVNEQFFGPGTRLTVL.

The gene calls are TRBV6-5 and TRBJ1-1; D ambiguous. CDR3 length: 14 amino acids. Per germline, CDR1 MNHEY and CDR2 SVGAGI. Between the trimmed V and J ends, which lost 7 bases and 3 bases, there was a span of 15 bases. CDR3 protein: CASILHDGDTEAFF. CDR3 DNA sequence: TGTGCCAGCATTTTACACGATGGGGACACTGAAGCTTTCTTT.

This clonotype was detected only a few times. This chain links TRBV3-1 with TRBJ2-5; TRBD1 matches at 9 bases. Germline CDR1 LGHDT, CDR2 YNNKEL (reference sequence). Trimming at V came to 5 bases and at J to 2 bases, leaving 6 bases not matched to a gene. CDR3 length: 15 residues. This CDR3 reads CASSKGTGHQETQYF. The DNA of the CDR3 is TGTGCCAGCAGCAAAGGGACAGGGCATCAAGAGACCCAGTACTTC.

There are many counts of this clonotype. The rearrangement joins TRBV29-1 to TRBJ2-5; 12 nucleotides match TRBD2. The V and J ends lost 6 bases and 5 bases, in that order; junction bases with no gene match: 7. CDR3 length: 14 amino acids. Germline V gene lookup returns CDR1 SQVTM and CDR2 ANQGSEA. CDR3 sequence (DNA): TGCAGCGTGAGAGGACTAGCGGGATATGAGACCCAGTACTTC. This encodes CSVRGLAGYETQYF.

This clonotype was found many times. The chain joins TRBV20-1 to TRBJ1-5, with TRBD1 matching 8 bases. There are 15 residues in the CDR3. Germline V gene lookup returns CDR1 DFQATT and CDR2 SNEGSKA (reference sequence). The V gene end was trimmed by 1 base and the J gene end by 12 bases; junction bases not matched to a gene: 14. CDR3 DNA: TGCAGTGCTAGAGTTGGAGGGACAGGCAAATATGACCAGCATTTT. Translating gives CSARVGGTGKYDQHF.

This chain links TRBV20-1 with TRBJ2-7; 9 positions agree with TRBD2. The J segment lost 5 bases and the V segment lost 0 bases, leaving 11 bases of the junction unmatched. The germline V gene has CDR1 DFQATT and CDR2 SNEGSKA (reference sequence). This CDR3 is built from 16 residues. In nucleotides, the CDR3 is TGCAGTGCTAGAGATAGCGGGAGACTGCCCCAAAACGAGCAGTACTTC. This codes for CSARDSGRLPQNEQYF.

This clonotype was observed a handful of times. This chain connects TRBV12-3 or TRBV12-4 to TRBJ2-2; no firm D call. With 6 bases removed from V and 4 bases from J, the gap between germline ends came to 6 bases. The CDR3 is 12 amino acids. This CDR3 is CASRSPTGELFF. In DNA form, the CDR3 reads TGTGCCAGCAGAAGTCCCACCGGGGAGCTGTTTTTT.

V gene TRBV20-1 combines with J gene TRBJ2-3; D possibly matches TRBD1 or TRBD2 (5 bases each). Between the trimmed V and J ends, which lost 6 bases and 6 bases, there was a span of 22 bases. Germline CDR1 is DFQATT and CDR2 is SNEGSKA (reference sequence). There are 15 residues in the CDR3. In DNA form, the CDR3 reads TGCAGTGCGACCGGGGCCCCTAACTCGTTGGATACGCAGTATTTT. Amino acid sequence: CSATGAPNSLDTQYF.

This clonotype was seen at least ten times. The chain uses TRBV20-1 and TRBJ2-3; TRBD2 matches 13 bases. The germline CDR1 and CDR2 sequences are DFQATT and SNEGSKA (reference sequence). The CDR3 is 14 residues long. DNA for the CDR3: TGCAGAGGGGGACTAGCGGGAAGCACAGATACGCAGTATTTT. Residues: CRGGLAGSTDTQYF.

This clonotype showed up many times. CDR3 in amino acids: CASSALAGSTDTQYF. The DNA for the CDR3 is TGCGCCAGCAGCGCCCTAGCGGGTAGCACAGATACGCAGTATTTT. The rearrangement links TRBV5-1 to TRBJ2-3, with 8 positions matching TRBD2. The CDR3 is 15 amino acids. The V gene end was trimmed by 4 bases and the J gene end by 0 bases; junction bases not matched to a gene: 4. The germline V gene encodes CDR1 SGHRS and CDR2 YFSETQ.

This clonotype was picked up many times. The rearrangement links TRBV19 to TRBJ2-5; D gene unclear. CDR3 length equals 13 residues. V lost 2 bases to trimming and J lost 1 base, with 5 bases between them. Germline values: CDR1 LNHDA, CDR2 SQIVND (reference sequence). Here the CDR3 DNA reads TGTGCCAGTAGTATATTGGCCCAAGAGACCCAGTACTTC. It codes for CASSILAQETQYF.

The gene calls are TRBV6-1 and TRBJ2-5; 9 bases map to TRBD1. Trimming removed 5 bases from V and 6 bases from J; junction bases left unmatched: 7. Germline values: CDR1 MNHNS, CDR2 SASEGT. The CDR3 is 14 amino acids. The CDR3 DNA sequence: TGTGCCAGCAGTCCCACAGGGGGCGGAAAGACCCAGTACTTC. Its translation is CASSPTGGGKTQYF.

Ten or more counts support this clonotype. V gene TRBV12-3 or TRBV12-4 combines with J gene TRBJ2-1; TRBD2 aligns across 11 bases. The CDR3 loop spans 17 amino acids. Trimming took 5 bases from V and 3 from J; bases not matched to a gene: 9. The CDR3 DNA reads TGTGCCAGCAGTAAAGACGTAGCGGGAGGGGGCTACAATGAGCAGTTCTTC. It codes for CASSKDVAGGGYNEQFF.

This clonotype has a count of ten or more. The V call is TRBV20-1, the J call TRBJ1-2; D is undetermined. There are 13 residues in the CDR3. CDR1 is DFQATT and CDR2 is SNEGSKA in the germline V gene (reference sequence). Trimming took off 2 bases at V and 5 bases at J, with 12 bases between the two ends. DNA of the CDR3: TGCAGTGCTAGATCAGTGGACCCGTATGGCTACACCTTC. Translated: CSARSVDPYGYTF.